This T cell receptor beta chain was captured by sequencing in a study of CXCR3-negative and CXCR3-positive naive CD8 T cells. Findings and caveats of the study: Compared with CXCR3-negative naive cells, CXCR3-positive naive cells showed more hydrophobic TRB CDR3s.

Concerning this clonotype itself: What it binds is not known.

Germline-derived CDR1 and CDR2 are LGHDT and YNNKEL (reference sequence). CDR3 length: 14 amino acids. Through 5' RACE with UMI labels, the TRB cDNA libraries were prepared. TCRdb reprocessed the 5' RACE reads; each CDR3 protein has one entry and no DNA is given. Seen in this sample are some 150,000 distinct CDR3 sequences; the ten most common clones hold 0.45% to 0.6%. Triplicate approximately 320,000-cell sorts were made of each CD8+ T cell subset. Sequenced sample: naive CXCR3+ CD8+ T cells from blood. Noted subset: CD45RO-CCR7+CD27+CD95- naive CD8+ T cells expressing CXCR3 (TNR3+). The clonotype originates from a human donor in good health. Some clones in this sample may be carry-over from other donors' samples. The V gene is TRBV3-1, the J gene TRBJ1-2; TCRdb's D gene call, TRBD1, goes unchecked for lack of DNA. The CDR3 loop is CASSSLGGIHGYTF.